Included here is one T cell receptor beta chain sequence, with context. This sample is part of a study of control samples from healthy donors and cancer patients. Profiling relied on immunoSEQ multiplex PCR, and the TCRdb table lists in-frame clones only, not all of them. There are tens of thousands of clones in the sample; 80% to 90% occur only once, and 10% to 15% lies in the top ten. Input material: PBMCs. This receptor was obtained from a woman aged 55-75 years with lung cancer.

CDR3 loop: CASGGGQGGAPLHF. CDR3 sequence (DNA): TGCGCCAGCGGCGGAGGGCAGGGTGGGGCACCCCTCCACTTT. The chain employs TRBV5-1 and TRBJ1-6, with D tentatively TRBD1 (5 bases). The CDR3 spans 14 residues. V shed 7 bases and J shed 11 bases, with 19 bases lying between them. The V gene's germline CDR1 is SGHRS and CDR2 YFSETQ.